Following are 23 T cell receptor beta chains from one sample sequenced in a study of blood T cell repertoires in COVID-19. Data came from immunoSEQ multiplex PCR; TCRdb stores just in-frame clones and leaves some out. The repertoire holds 55,000 to 75,000 clones, with around 87% as singletons. The specimen sequenced was peripheral blood. Every receptor here comes from a human donor with active COVID-19. The donor label of this sample is uncertain.

The V gene is TRBV7-2, the J gene TRBJ2-5, with D perhaps TRBD2 (6 bases). The length of the CDR3 is 16 residues. The V gene's germline CDR1 is SGHTA and CDR2 FQGNSA. V lost 3 bases and J lost 2, with 16 bases in between. CDR3 region: CASSLRSGGVQETQYF. The CDR3 bases are TGTGCCAGCAGCTTGCGTAGCGGAGGAGTTCAAGAGACCCAGTACTTC.

The chain is built from TRBV6-5 and TRBJ2-7; TRBD1 agrees at 9 bases. Germline values: CDR1 MNHEY, CDR2 SVGAGI. The CDR3 is 15 residues long. J lost 2 bases, V lost 0 bases, and 2 bases had no gene match. In DNA, the CDR3 is TGTGCCAGCAGTTACTCTGGGACAGGGCCCTACGAGCAGTACTTC. As protein: CASSYSGTGPYEQYF.

V usage is TRBV28 and J usage is TRBJ2-7, with D possibly being TRBD1 (6 bases). This CDR3 has 15 residues. Germline V CDR1 and CDR2: MDHEN, SYDVKM. Trimming removed 3 bases at V and 2 bases at J, with 14 bases between. The CDR3 nucleotides are TGTGCCAGCAGTTTCCGGACAGCCTTACCCTACGAGCAGTACTTC. This gives the protein CASSFRTALPYEQYF.

The CDR3 bases are TGCGCCAGCAGCTCGACTAGCGCCTTACATACGCAGTATTTT. It yields the protein CASSSTSALHTQYF. The gene calls are TRBV5-1 and TRBJ2-3; 8 nucleotides match TRBD2. Losses at the gene ends were 3 bases for V and 7 bases for J; bases not matched to a gene: 7. This CDR3 contains 14 residues. CDR1 and CDR2 from the germline V gene are SGHRS and YFSETQ. Drawing the rest from reference TRBV5-1 and TRBJ2-3, the complete variable domain is KAGVTQTPRYLIKTRGQQVTLSCSPISGHRSVSWYQQTPGQGLQFLFEYFSETQRNKGNFPGRFSGRQFSNSRSEMNVSTLELGDSALYLCASSSTSALHTQYFGPGTRLTVL.

The chain recombines TRBV7-8 with TRBJ2-7, with 9 bases identical to TRBD2. Germline trimming cut 5 bases from V and 3 bases from J; bases unmatched to any gene: 8. This CDR3 is 15 amino acids long. Germline V lookup: CDR1 SGHVS, CDR2 FQNEAQ. The CDR3 reads CASSLTGGRGYEQYF. The CDR3 DNA follows: TGTGCCAGCAGCCTTACCGGCGGGAGGGGCTACGAGCAGTACTTC.

The chain links TRBV19 to TRBJ2-7; D possibly corresponds to TRBD1 (5 bases). V lost 3 bases and J lost 5, with 14 bases in between. CDR1 is LNHDA, CDR2 SQIVND, per germline (reference sequence). The CDR3 length is 14 residues. The CDR3 DNA is TGTGCCAGTAGTATTCCCCTCAGGGTGGACGAGCAGTACTTC. As protein: CASSIPLRVDEQYF.

The chain uses TRBV7-2 and TRBJ2-1; tentative D call: TRBD1 (5 bases). Germline V gene lookup returns CDR1 SGHTA and CDR2 FQGNSA. V lost 5 bases and J lost 8, with 10 bases in between. The CDR3 spans 12 residues. In DNA form, the CDR3 reads TGTGCCAGCAGCGTGGGGCAATATGAGCAGTTCTTC. Translating it yields CASSVGQYEQFF.

The chain couples TRBV19 to TRBJ1-2, with TRBD1 identical over 12 bases. This CDR3 contains 14 residues. Germline V gene sequence: CDR1 LNHDA, CDR2 SQIVND (reference sequence). V gave up 5 bases and J gave up 8 bases; unmatched junction bases: 6. The CDR3 nucleotides are TGTGCCAGTAGTCCGGGACAGGGGGCACGGGGCTACACCTTC. It yields the protein CASSPGQGARGYTF.

The CDR3 region is CASGLVLGLEYEQYF. CDR3 nucleotide sequence: TGTGCTAGTGGTTTGGTACTAGGTTTGGAGTACGAGCAGTACTTC. The chain employs TRBV12-5 and TRBJ2-7; possible D gene TRBD2, 5 bases. Trimming removed 0 bases at V and 4 bases at J, with 13 bases between. This CDR3 has 15 residues. Per germline, CDR1 LGHNT and CDR2 FRNRAP.

The rearrangement links TRBV28 to TRBJ2-7; D call uncertain. The CDR3 loop spans 12 amino acids. Germline V CDR1 and CDR2: MDHEN, SYDVKM. With 4 bases removed from V and 9 bases from J, the gap between germline ends came to 13 bases. The CDR3 protein is CASSYAITGQYF. DNA for the CDR3: TGTGCCAGCAGTTACGCCATAACTGGGCAGTACTTC.

The rearrangement uses TRBV29-1 and TRBJ1-2; D perhaps matches TRBD1 (6 bases). Germline CDR1 is SQVTM and CDR2 is ANQGSEA. Trimming took 6 bases from V and 4 from J, leaving 12 bases between them. CDR3 length: 12 residues. The CDR3 sequence: CSVGGGAYGYTF. DNA of the CDR3: TGCAGCGTCGGTGGGGGCGCCTATGGCTACACCTTC. The full variable domain, its missing parts supplied by reference TRBV29-1 and TRBJ1-2, is SAVISQKPSRDICQRGTSLTIQCQVDSQVTMMFWYRQQPGQSLTLIATANQGSEATYESGFVIDKFPISRPNLTFSTLTVSNMSPEDSSIYLCSVGGGAYGYTFGSGTRLTVV.

Worth noting for this clone: A junction end diverges from the germline sequence, so it may reflect a read error. The genes are TRBV6-6 and TRBJ2-7; 9 bases align to TRBD2. The germline gives CDR1 MNHNY, CDR2 SVGAGI (reference sequence). This CDR3 is 13 amino acids long. As DNA, the CDR3 is TGTGCCAGCAGCCTGGGGAGTAGCGGGGGAGTAGACTTC. It yields the protein CASSLGSSGGVDF.

The rearrangement joins TRBV10-1 to TRBJ1-4; D perhaps matches TRBD1 (5 bases). V lost 0 bases and J 4 bases, leaving 9 bases between the germline ends. The CDR3 totals 15 residues. CDR1 is WNHNN and CDR2 is SYGVQD in the germline V gene (reference sequence). The CDR3, as DNA: TGCGCCAGCAGTGAGTCGTCAGGGATTAATGAAAAACTGTTTTTT. It is translated as CASSESSGINEKLFF.

The genes are TRBV19 and TRBJ1-2, with D unclear. CDR1 LNHDA and CDR2 SQIVND come from the germline V gene (reference sequence). The CDR3 loop spans 14 amino acids. Trimming removed 4 bases at V and 5 bases at J, with 14 bases between. CDR3 DNA sequence: TGTGCCAGTAGTACCGGGGTCATACCTTATGGCTACACCTTC. Protein sequence: CASSTGVIPYGYTF.

The gene calls are TRBV2 and TRBJ2-1, with D maybe TRBD2 (5 bases). The CDR3 has 15 amino acids. Germline assignment: CDR1 SNHLY and CDR2 FYNNEI. Trimming took 4 bases from V and 1 from J, leaving 11 bases between them. Here the CDR3 DNA reads TGTGCCAGCAGTGGGGCACGGGATTCCTACAATGAGCAGTTCTTC. Translation gives CASSGARDSYNEQFF.

The chain uses TRBV2 and TRBJ1-3; 7 positions match TRBD1. CDR1 is SNHLY, CDR2 FYNNEI, per germline. This CDR3 is built from 15 residues. With 6 bases clipped from V and 4 bases from J, the junction kept 9 bases outside the gene matches. The CDR3 region has the DNA TGTGCCAGCAGGAACCTCGACAGGGCAGGAAACACCATATATTTT. It specifies CASRNLDRAGNTIYF. The whole variable domain, filled in from reference TRBV2 and TRBJ1-3, reads EPEVTQTPSHQVTQMGQEVILRCVPISNHLYFYWYRQILGQKVEFLVSFYNNEISEKSEIFDDQFSVERPDGSNFTLKIRSTKLEDSAMYFCASRNLDRAGNTIYFGEGSWLTVV.

J is TRBJ2-7 and V is TRBV5-6; no firm D call. CDR3 size: 13 residues. V lost 0 bases to trimming and J lost 3 bases, with 7 bases between them. Germline lookup yields CDR1 SGHDT and CDR2 YYEEEE. The CDR3 DNA reads as TGTGCCAGCAGCTTGGGCAGGTTCTACGAGCAGTACTTC. Translation gives CASSLGRFYEQYF.

This chain joins TRBV28 and TRBJ2-7; 9 nucleotides match TRBD2. The CDR3 has 12 amino acids. V gave up 6 bases and J gave up 6 bases; unmatched junction bases: 3. Germline V lookup: CDR1 MDHEN, CDR2 SYDVKM. Here the CDR3 DNA reads TGTGCCAGCAGGGGACTAGCACGCGAGCAGTACTTC. This encodes CASRGLAREQYF.

The rearrangement uses TRBV19 and TRBJ1-1; no firm D call. Germline CDR1 is LNHDA and CDR2 is SQIVND (reference sequence). Trimming left V 6 bases short and J 3 bases short, with 8 bases between. The CDR3 is 12 amino acids. The CDR3 sequence is CASRFEDTEAFF. The CDR3 DNA follows: TGTGCCAGTAGGTTTGAGGACACTGAAGCTTTCTTT.

The J gene is TRBJ2-1, the V gene TRBV9, with 7 bases fitting TRBD2. Losses at the gene ends were 4 bases for V and 4 bases for J; bases not matched to a gene: 8. This CDR3 region has 15 residues. Germline loops: CDR1 SGDLS, CDR2 YYNGEE. The CDR3 loop is CASSTTSETYNEQFF. The CDR3 region has the DNA TGTGCCAGCAGCACAACTAGCGAGACTTACAATGAGCAGTTCTTC. The full variable domain, its missing parts supplied by reference TRBV9 and TRBJ2-1, is DSGVTQTPKHLITATGQRVTLRCSPRSGDLSVYWYQQSLDQGLQFLIQYYNGEERAKGNILERFSAQQFPDLHSELNLSSLELGDSALYFCASSTTSETYNEQFFGPGTRLTVL.

The rearrangement joins TRBV7-2 to TRBJ2-3, with a tentative D call TRBD2 (5 bases). The CDR3 extends over 13 amino acids. Looked up from germline, CDR1 is SGHTA and CDR2 is FQGNSA. Trimming shortened V by 8 bases and J by 4 bases, and 13 bases separated the two germline ends. CDR3 sequence reads: CASLLGEADTQYF. The CDR3 DNA sequence: TGTGCCAGCCTACTAGGTGAGGCAGATACGCAGTATTTT.

This sequence joins TRBV7-2 and TRBJ1-1, with D tentatively TRBD1 (6 bases). V shed 5 bases and J shed 1 base, with 14 bases lying between them. Germline V gives CDR1 SGHTA, CDR2 FQGNSA. This CDR3 comprises 15 residues. The CDR3 sequence is CASSPQGSTNTEAFF. CDR3 coding DNA: TGTGCCAGCAGCCCACAGGGTAGTACGAACACTGAAGCTTTCTTT.

The rearrangement uses TRBV12-5 and TRBJ2-5; 16 bases map to TRBD2. The J segment lost 4 bases and the V segment lost 4 bases, leaving 3 bases of the junction unmatched. The CDR3 is 16 residues long. Germline V CDR1 and CDR2: LGHNT, FRNRAP. The CDR3 is CASGSGTSGRAETQYF. The CDR3 DNA follows: TGTGCTAGTGGTTCCGGGACTAGCGGGAGGGCAGAGACCCAGTACTTC. Supplemented by reference TRBV12-5 and TRBJ2-5, the full variable domain reads DARVTQTPRHKVTEMGQEVTMRCQPILGHNTVFWYRQTMMQGLELLAYFRNRAPLDDSGMPKDRFSAEMPDATLATLKIQPSEPRDSAVYFCASGSGTSGRAETQYFGPGTRLLVL.